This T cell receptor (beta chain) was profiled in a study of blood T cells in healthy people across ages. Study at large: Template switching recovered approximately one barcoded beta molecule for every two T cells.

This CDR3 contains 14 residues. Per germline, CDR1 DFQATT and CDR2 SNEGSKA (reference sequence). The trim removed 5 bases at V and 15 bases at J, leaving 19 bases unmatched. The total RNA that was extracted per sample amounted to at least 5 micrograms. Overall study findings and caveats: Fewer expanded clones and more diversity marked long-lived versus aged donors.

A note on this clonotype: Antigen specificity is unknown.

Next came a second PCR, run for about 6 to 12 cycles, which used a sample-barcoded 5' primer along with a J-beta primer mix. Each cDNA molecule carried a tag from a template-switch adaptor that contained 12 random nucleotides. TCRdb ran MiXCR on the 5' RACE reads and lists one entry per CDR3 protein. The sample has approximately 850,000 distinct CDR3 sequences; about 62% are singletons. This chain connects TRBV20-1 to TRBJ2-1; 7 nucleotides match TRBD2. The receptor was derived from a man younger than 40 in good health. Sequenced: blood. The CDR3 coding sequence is TGCAGTGCTTCCAGACGGGACTACCAAACTCTGGGGTTCTTC. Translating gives CSASRRDYQTLGFF.